Described below is a single TCR beta chain sequence and its context. Antigen: not known. The sample belongs to a study of T cells expressing NK-cell markers. TCRdb reprocessed the 5' RACE reads, with one entry per CDR3 protein and no DNA. In total, the table holds some 450,000 distinct CDR3 sequences. Whole-study results and caveats: About 1.0-8% of CD8+ T cells in about six donors belonged to dominant NKG2C+ clonotypes.

The CDR3 sequence is 14 residues long. CDR1 and CDR2 (germline): DFQATT, SNEGSKA (reference sequence). Sequencing was carried out using blood T cells: a sorted CD56 or NKG2C T cell subset, CD4+ or CD8+ T cells, or bulk PBMC T cells (not recorded which). The clonotype originates from a woman between 18 and 75 years old in good health. The chain combines TRBV20-1 with TRBJ1-6. The CDR3 protein is CSARGRRVDSPLHF.